Following are 22 T cell receptor beta chains from one sample sequenced in a study of shared clonotypes between healthy human individuals. Clones were sequenced by immunoSEQ multiplex PCR, and TCRdb holds only the in-frame ones, with some missing. The sample holds around 1.4 million clones, approximately 98.5% seen once. The sequenced material came from naive CD4+ T cells sorted from blood. Stated subset: CD45RA+ positively selected. The origin of the receptors is a man younger than 45 in good health.

This chain uses TRBV15 with TRBJ1-2, with 8 bases that match TRBD1. The J segment lost 6 bases and the V segment lost 4 bases, leaving 7 bases of the junction unmatched. Germline CDR1 reads LNHNV; CDR2 reads YYDKDF (reference sequence). This CDR3 has 14 amino acids. The chain's CDR3 is CATSTTGGLNGYTF. The CDR3 region has the DNA TGTGCCACCAGCACTACAGGGGGGCTCAATGGCTACACCTTC.

J is TRBJ1-5 and V is TRBV7-9; 7 bases agree with TRBD1. Germline CDR1 and CDR2: SEHNR and FQNEAQ (reference sequence). The CDR3 contains 17 residues. Trimming cost V 5 bases and J 3 bases; bases outside gene matches: 13. CDR3 sequence: CASSPTSVGTDNQPQHF. The CDR3 DNA reads as TGTGCCAGCAGCCCAACGTCTGTGGGGACAGACAATCAGCCCCAGCATTTT.

The chain links TRBV28 to TRBJ1-5, with 7 nucleotides matching TRBD1. V lost 5 bases, J lost 3 bases, and 13 bases stayed unmatched. CDR1 is MDHEN and CDR2 is SYDVKM in the germline V gene. The CDR3 covers 17 residues. The CDR3 is CASSPTSGGTFNQPQHF. In DNA form, the CDR3 reads TGTGCCAGCAGTCCAACCTCAGGGGGAACATTCAATCAGCCCCAGCATTTT.

On this clone itself: At the DNA level, this CDR3 is encoded by other sequences in the same sample as well. This chain connects TRBV15 to TRBJ1-1; D unclear. The CDR3 spans 13 residues. The germline V gene encodes CDR1 LNHNV and CDR2 YYDKDF (reference sequence). The V gene lost 0 bases and the J gene lost 1 base, with 3 bases spanning the gap. The CDR3 nucleotides read TGTGCCACCAGCAGAGACAGGAACACTGAAGCTTTCTTT. Protein: CATSRDRNTEAFF.

This rearrangement joins TRBV7-2 to TRBJ2-1; TRBD1 might be the D (6 bases). CDR1 SGHTA and CDR2 FQGNSA come from the germline V gene. This CDR3 is built from 13 residues. Between the trimmed V and J ends, which lost 8 bases and 4 bases, there was a span of 12 bases. The CDR3, as DNA: TGTGCCAGCTGGAGAGGGGGTTACAATGAGCAGTTCTTC. Translating gives CASWRGGYNEQFF.

This chain links TRBV11-2 with TRBJ2-5, with TRBD1 identical over 9 bases. The CDR3 has 16 amino acids. Trimming removed 6 bases from V and 3 bases from J; junction bases left unmatched: 11. Germline V gene sequence: CDR1 SGHAT, CDR2 FQNNGV. The CDR3 spells CASRYYRGRGEETQYF. The CDR3 nucleotides read TGTGCCAGCAGATATTACAGGGGGCGCGGGGAAGAGACCCAGTACTTC.

The chain carries TRBV28 and TRBJ1-5; 11 nucleotides match TRBD1. V shed 10 bases, J shed 7 bases, and the junction held 9 bases outside the gene matches. CDR3 length: 14 amino acids. Germline V CDR1 and CDR2: MDHEN, SYDVKM. The CDR3 sequence is CATPGQGEGQPQHF. CDR3 in DNA: TGTGCCACCCCGGGACAGGGGGAAGGACAGCCCCAGCATTTT.

The chain uses TRBV9 and TRBJ1-1; maybe TRBD1 (5 bases). This CDR3 has 13 residues. Trimming pared 4 bases from V and 3 bases from J, leaving 10 bases between. CDR1 SGDLS and CDR2 YYNGEE come from the germline V gene. This CDR3 reads CASSQGVDTEAFF. The CDR3 DNA reads as TGTGCCAGCAGCCAAGGGGTGGACACTGAAGCTTTCTTT.

The chain joins TRBV28 to TRBJ2-1, with TRBD1 matching over 7 bases. The length of the CDR3 is 18 residues. V shed 9 bases, J shed 0 bases, and the junction held 17 bases outside the gene matches. Germline CDR1 and CDR2: MDHEN and SYDVKM. CDR3 protein: CASTGFDRALFSYNEQFF. The CDR3, as DNA: TGTGCCAGTACGGGATTCGACAGGGCCCTTTTCTCCTACAATGAGCAGTTCTTC.

The sample holds one count of this clone. This chain connects TRBV15 to TRBJ2-7; 8 positions agree with TRBD1. The CDR3 extends over 13 amino acids. Trimming took 9 bases from V and 6 from J; bases not matched to a gene: 10. Germline V lookup: CDR1 LNHNV, CDR2 YYDKDF (reference sequence). CDR3: CATTRTGLFEQYF. The CDR3 nucleotides are TGTGCCACGACGCGGACAGGGCTATTCGAGCAGTACTTC.

The gene calls are TRBV4-2 and TRBJ1-5, with D possibly matching TRBD1 (6 bases). V lost 1 base to trimming and J lost 0 bases, with 7 bases between them. The CDR3 length is 15 residues. Germline V gene sequence: CDR1 LGHNA, CDR2 YNFKEQ. The CDR3 DNA reads TGTGCCAGCAGCCAAGGACAGGTTAGCAATCAGCCCCAGCATTTT. It encodes CASSQGQVSNQPQHF.

The chain carries TRBV2 and TRBJ2-7; 8 nucleotides match TRBD1. With 4 bases clipped from V and 2 bases from J, the junction kept 4 bases outside the gene matches. The CDR3 spans 14 residues. CDR1 and CDR2 from the germline V gene are SNHLY and FYNNEI. CDR3 protein: CASSATGVPYEQYF. In DNA, the CDR3 is TGTGCCAGCAGTGCGACAGGGGTTCCCTACGAGCAGTACTTC.

This clone was picked up one time. This chain joins TRBV23-1 and TRBJ2-3; 10 nucleotides align to TRBD2. TRBV23-1 is classed as an ORF, of uncertain function. CDR3 length equals 18 residues. V shed 2 bases and J 6 bases; nucleotides not matched to a gene: 14. Here the CDR3 reads CASSQPIGTSATYDTQYF. DNA of the CDR3: TGCGCCAGCAGTCAACCCATAGGGACTAGCGCAACCTATGATACGCAGTATTTT.

V usage is TRBV2 and J usage is TRBJ1-5, with D unresolved. The CDR3 loop spans 13 amino acids. Germline V gene lookup returns CDR1 SNHLY and CDR2 FYNNEI. V was clipped by 4 bases and J by 5 bases, with 9 bases between them. CDR3 in DNA: TGTGCCAGCAGTGGTCCCATCGATCAGCCCCAGCATTTT. Encoded protein: CASSGPIDQPQHF.

The chain links TRBV7-2 to TRBJ2-2; TRBD1 matches at 10 bases. There are 15 residues in the CDR3. J gave up 3 bases and V 5 bases, and 3 bases lay outside the gene matches. The germline V gene has CDR1 SGHTA and CDR2 FQGNSA. The CDR3 DNA reads TGTGCCAGCAGCCTGGGACAGGGGCACACCGGGGAGCTGTTTTTT. Protein product: CASSLGQGHTGELFF.

The chain uses TRBV5-5 and TRBJ1-1; no clear D gene. The V and J ends lost 4 bases and 0 bases respectively, with 10 bases between them. This CDR3 is built from 14 residues. The V gene's germline CDR1 is SGHKS and CDR2 YYEKEE (reference sequence). CDR3 residues: CASSGRGMNTEAFF. The CDR3, as DNA: TGTGCCAGCAGCGGCAGAGGGATGAACACTGAAGCTTTCTTT.

V is TRBV6-5 and J is TRBJ2-7, with TRBD2 matching over 8 bases. The junction had 8 bases not matched to a gene; V was cut back by 6 bases and J by 1 base. Looked up from germline, CDR1 is MNHEY and CDR2 is SVGAGI. This CDR3 has 15 residues. Here the CDR3 reads CASRPFPSGSYEQYF. The DNA for the CDR3 is TGTGCCAGCAGACCATTCCCTAGCGGGTCCTACGAGCAGTACTTC.

The V gene is TRBV5-4, the J gene TRBJ2-6; 9 bases map to TRBD1. This CDR3 has 17 residues. Germline loops: CDR1 SGHNT, CDR2 YYREEE (reference sequence). Losses at the gene ends were 1 base for V and 2 bases for J; bases not matched to a gene: 4. CDR3 amino acids: CASSLQDRGPGANVLTF. CDR3 nucleotides: TGTGCCAGCAGCTTGCAGGACAGGGGTCCTGGGGCCAACGTCCTGACTTTC.

The chain carries TRBV6-6 and TRBJ2-7; D is possibly TRBD1 or TRBD2 (5 bases each). CDR3 length: 15 residues. V lost 6 bases, J lost 2 bases, and 17 bases lay in between. Germline CDR1 MNHNY, CDR2 SVGAGI (reference sequence). The CDR3 spells CASRRSGLGTYEQYF. CDR3 coding DNA: TGTGCCAGCAGACGATCGGGGCTAGGGACCTACGAGCAGTACTTC.

The rearrangement links TRBV5-1 to TRBJ2-1; 10 nucleotides align to TRBD2. CDR3 length equals 16 residues. V gave up 3 bases and J gave up 4 bases; unmatched junction bases: 7. Per the germline V gene, CDR1 is SGHRS and CDR2 is YFSETQ. The DNA for the CDR3 is TGCGCCAGCAGCTCGCTAGCGGGAGTTGGGTACAATGAGCAGTTCTTC. Its translation: CASSSLAGVGYNEQFF.

The chain couples TRBV11-3 to TRBJ2-1; 14 positions agree with TRBD2. The germline gives CDR1 SGHNT, CDR2 YENEEA. The CDR3 sequence is 16 residues long. Trimming at V came to 4 bases and at J to 3 bases, leaving 2 bases not matched to a gene. CDR3 in amino acids: CASSWGTSGSYNEQFF. The CDR3 coding sequence is TGTGCCAGCAGCTGGGGGACTAGCGGGAGCTACAATGAGCAGTTCTTC.

This chain connects TRBV6-5 to TRBJ2-7; 13 nucleotides align to TRBD2. The CDR3 sequence is 16 residues long. Germline loops: CDR1 MNHEY, CDR2 SVGAGI. V was clipped by 0 bases and J by 7 bases; unmatched bases: 6. The CDR3: CASSYSALAGGYEQYF. The CDR3 coding sequence is TGTGCCAGCAGTTACTCAGCACTAGCGGGAGGGTATGAGCAGTACTTC.